This entry describes one TCR beta chain. Produced via immunoSEQ multiplex PCR; TCRdb's table is partial and in-frame only. The data hold 120,000 to 150,000 clones, with about 90% observed a single time. The sample is drawn from a study of blood T cell repertoires in COVID-19. Across the study: Acute and convalescent COVID-19 specimens originated in the United States, Italy and Spain.

CDR1 and CDR2 (germline): LGHDT, YNNKEL (reference sequence). The germline V and J ends were trimmed by 6 bases and 0 bases, with 11 bases remaining between them. This CDR3 is 14 amino acids long. Sample: peripheral blood. The clonotype originates from a human donor in a cohort sampled during active COVID-19. The rearrangement links TRBV3-1 (or the pseudogene TRBV3-2) to TRBJ2-5; D is undetermined. The CDR3 coding sequence is TGTGCCAGCAGTCCTAGACGGAACCAAGAGACCCAGTACTTC. Amino acid sequence: CASSPRRNQETQYF.